Following are 19 T cell receptor beta chains from one sample sequenced in a study of T-cell memory formation after mild COVID-19. From the 5' RACE reads, TCRdb called clonotypes with MiXCR, one entry per CDR3 protein. The table shows 350,000 to 450,000 distinct CDR3 sequences, with 28% occurring only once. The specimen was PBMCs or a T cell subset sorted from them (not recorded which). The receptor source for this set is an adult woman who had mild COVID-19 (a few samples of this study predate the infection). Cell type and time point are not known.

This clonotype has at least ten counts. The CDR3 DNA reads TGCAGTGCTAGACCCGGGACAGGGGTAGCCGAAGCTTTCTTT. Translated: CSARPGTGVAEAFF. The rearrangement links TRBV20-1 to TRBJ1-1, with 10 bases aligning to TRBD1. J lost 8 bases, V lost 2 bases, and 8 bases had no gene match. CDR3 size: 14 residues. The germline V gene has CDR1 DFQATT and CDR2 SNEGSKA (reference sequence).

The genes are TRBV29-1 and TRBJ2-7, with D possibly matching TRBD1 (5 bases). This CDR3 comprises 15 residues. The germline V gene encodes CDR1 SQVTM and CDR2 ANQGSEA. Trimming left V 0 bases short and J 1 base short, with 13 bases between. The CDR3 nucleotides are TGCAGCGTTGAAGAGGCAGGGAAGACGTCCTACGAGCAGTACTTC. It codes for CSVEEAGKTSYEQYF.

This clonotype was found many times. The CDR3 nucleotides are TGCGCCAGCAGCTTGCGGAATGAGCAGTTCTTC. Its protein is CASSLRNEQFF. The J gene is TRBJ2-1, the V gene TRBV5-1, with unresolved D. Trimming removed 1 base at V and 7 bases at J, with 3 bases between. Germline V gene data show CDR1 as SGHRS and CDR2 as YFSETQ. The CDR3 is 11 amino acids.

The chain recombines TRBV7-9 with TRBJ2-3; 10 nucleotides line up with TRBD2. Germline assignment: CDR1 SEHNR and CDR2 FQNEAQ (reference sequence). The CDR3 consists of 17 residues. V was clipped by 5 bases and J by 1 base; unmatched bases: 9. CDR3 sequence: CASSKVDGLAGTDTQYF. CDR3 in DNA: TGTGCCAGCAGCAAAGTCGATGGACTAGCGGGCACAGATACGCAGTATTTT.

This clonotype turned up a few times. This chain links TRBV2 with TRBJ1-3, with TRBD1 matching over 9 bases. The CDR3 consists of 15 residues. V was clipped by 3 bases and J by 2 bases; unmatched bases: 2. Germline values: CDR1 SNHLY, CDR2 FYNNEI. In nucleotides, the CDR3 is TGTGCCAGCAGTGAGCGGACAGGGGCTGGAAACACCATATATTTT. Its protein is CASSERTGAGNTIYF. Variable domain in full (rest from reference TRBV2 and TRBJ1-3): EPEVTQTPSHQVTQMGQEVILRCVPISNHLYFYWYRQILGQKVEFLVSFYNNEISEKSEIFDDQFSVERPDGSNFTLKIRSTKLEDSAMYFCASSERTGAGNTIYFGEGSWLTVV.

This clonotype came up many times. This chain joins TRBV20-1 and TRBJ2-3; the D is unclear. CDR1 is DFQATT, CDR2 SNEGSKA, per germline (reference sequence). The CDR3 loop spans 14 amino acids. V lost 2 bases to trimming and J lost 1 base, with 10 bases between them. The CDR3 nucleotides read TGCAGTGCTAGATTTAGTAACCGCACAGATACGCAGTATTTT. It yields the protein CSARFSNRTDTQYF.

The chain combines TRBV12-3 or TRBV12-4 with TRBJ2-7, with 8 bases lining up with TRBD1. The CDR3 loop spans 15 amino acids. With V trimmed by 2 bases and J by 3 bases, 6 bases remained unmatched. The CDR3 loop is CASSLPGTGRYEQYF. The CDR3 nucleotides read TGTGCCAGCAGTTTACCAGGGACAGGTCGCTACGAGCAGTACTTC.

This clonotype was counted between two and nine times. V usage is TRBV29-1 and J usage is TRBJ2-5; D perhaps matches TRBD1 (7 bases). This CDR3 contains 13 residues. Germline values: CDR1 SQVTM, CDR2 ANQGSEA. Trimming shortened V by 0 bases and J by 7 bases, and 12 bases separated the two germline ends. CDR3 sequence: CSVEDSQGGTQYF. The CDR3 DNA reads as TGCAGCGTTGAAGATTCCCAGGGGGGGACCCAGTACTTC.

The chain has TRBV19 and TRBJ2-7; D may be TRBD1 (5 bases). The germline gives CDR1 LNHDA, CDR2 SQIVND (reference sequence). Trimming cost V 4 bases and J 0 bases, with 7 bases left between them. This CDR3 has 13 amino acids. In nucleotides, the CDR3 is TGTGCCAGTAGTAAGACAGCCTCCTACGAGCAGTACTTC. It yields the protein CASSKTASYEQYF.

The J gene is TRBJ2-3, the V gene TRBV6-4, with 9 bases that match TRBD2. CDR3 length: 14 residues. V was clipped by 4 bases and J by 2 bases; unmatched bases: 1. Germline assignment: CDR1 MRHNA and CDR2 SNTAGT. The chain's CDR3 is CASSASGDTDTQYF. The DNA of the CDR3 is TGTGCCAGCAGTGCTAGCGGGGACACAGATACGCAGTATTTT.

A few counts support this clonotype. J is TRBJ2-4 and V is TRBV20-1, with D unclear. V shed 7 bases and J shed 0 bases, with 13 bases lying between them. Germline CDR1 is DFQATT and CDR2 is SNEGSKA (reference sequence). The CDR3 extends over 14 amino acids. For the CDR3, the DNA is TGCAGTGTTAGTCACTCTATAGCCAAAAACATTCAGTACTTC. Encoded protein: CSVSHSIAKNIQYF.

This clonotype appeared a few times. The chain employs TRBV18 and TRBJ2-1, with D unclear. The germline gives CDR1 KGHSH, CDR2 LQKENI. V was cut by 0 bases and J by 0 bases, with 3 bases left in between. The CDR3 has 14 residues. CDR3 sequence (DNA): TGTGCCAGCTCACCACCGGACTCCTACAATGAGCAGTTCTTC. Translated, it gives CASSPPDSYNEQFF.

At least ten counts were recorded for this clonotype. The chain uses TRBV5-1 and TRBJ2-4, with D unresolved. Germline CDR1 and CDR2: SGHRS and YFSETQ. CDR3 length: 17 residues. V dropped 3 bases and J dropped 0 bases, with 16 bases sitting between them. CDR3 residues: CASSSRRLGLAKNIQYF. The CDR3 DNA follows: TGCGCCAGCAGCTCCCGCCGTTTGGGGTTAGCCAAAAACATTCAGTACTTC.

V is TRBV2 and J is TRBJ2-7, with 10 nucleotides matching TRBD1. The CDR3 extends over 13 amino acids. The germline V gene has CDR1 SNHLY and CDR2 FYNNEI. V lost 6 bases and J lost 6; bases outside the gene matches: 5. The CDR3 region is CASRGQGIGEQYF. CDR3 bases: TGTGCCAGCAGGGGACAGGGGATCGGCGAGCAGTACTTC.

This chain links TRBV12-3 or TRBV12-4 with TRBJ2-5, with D possibly TRBD1 on 5 matching bases. The CDR3 extends over 12 amino acids. V lost 8 bases to trimming and J lost 3 bases, with 10 bases between them. Here the CDR3 DNA reads TGTGCCAGCTCGCAGGGCAAAGAGACCCAGTACTTC. It specifies CASSQGKETQYF.

This chain uses TRBV7-6 with TRBJ2-3, with 10 bases matching TRBD2. V was pared by 0 bases and J by 6 bases, with 3 bases of the junction left unmatched. Per germline, CDR1 SGHVS and CDR2 FNYEAQ. The CDR3 covers 15 residues. CDR3 DNA: TGTGCCAGCAGCTTAGCTAGCGGGGGGATGGATACGCAGTATTTT. Translating it yields CASSLASGGMDTQYF.

The rearrangement links TRBV11-2 to TRBJ2-3; D is ambiguous. Germline V gene data show CDR1 as SGHAT and CDR2 as FQNNGV. This CDR3 has 14 residues. V was pared by 4 bases and J by 10 bases, with 18 bases between. The CDR3 reads CASSSLPPPNPQYF. Here the CDR3 DNA reads TGTGCCAGCAGCTCACTCCCCCCTCCGAACCCGCAGTATTTT.

The chain uses TRBV19 and TRBJ2-1; TRBD2 is a possible D gene (7 bases). Germline CDR1 LNHDA, CDR2 SQIVND (reference sequence). The CDR3 spans 14 residues. Deletions cut 6 bases from V and 6 bases from J, with 15 bases between. The CDR3 nucleotides are TGTGCCAGTAGCGCAGGGGACTACTTCAATGAGCAGTTCTTC. Its protein is CASSAGDYFNEQFF. Filled out from reference TRBV19 and TRBJ2-1, the complete variable domain reads DGGITQSPKYLFRKEGQNVTLSCEQNLNHDAMYWYRQDPGQGLRLIYYSQIVNDFQKGDIAEGYSVSREKKESFPLTVTSAQKNPTAFYLCASSAGDYFNEQFFGPGTRLTVL.

This clonotype was picked up a small number of times. V is TRBV29-1 and J is TRBJ2-1, with D possibly TRBD2 on 5 matching bases. Trimming pared 7 bases from V and 11 bases from J, leaving 12 bases between. CDR1 and CDR2 from the germline V gene are SQVTM and ANQGSEA. The CDR3 sequence is 10 residues long. The CDR3 sequence is CSAEGSQQFF. CDR3 sequence (DNA): TGCAGCGCTGAGGGTTCCCAGCAGTTCTTC.